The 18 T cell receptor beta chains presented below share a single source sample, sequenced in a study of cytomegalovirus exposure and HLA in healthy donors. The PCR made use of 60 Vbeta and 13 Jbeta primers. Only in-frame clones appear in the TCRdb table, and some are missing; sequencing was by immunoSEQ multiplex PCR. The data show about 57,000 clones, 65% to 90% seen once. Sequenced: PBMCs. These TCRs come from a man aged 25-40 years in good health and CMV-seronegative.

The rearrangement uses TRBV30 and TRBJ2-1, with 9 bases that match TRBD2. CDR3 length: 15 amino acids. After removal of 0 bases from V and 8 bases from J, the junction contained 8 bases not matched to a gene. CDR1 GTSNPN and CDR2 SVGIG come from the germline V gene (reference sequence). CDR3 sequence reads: CAWSVPASGIDEQFF. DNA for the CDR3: TGTGCCTGGAGTGTACCGGCTAGCGGGATCGATGAGCAGTTCTTC. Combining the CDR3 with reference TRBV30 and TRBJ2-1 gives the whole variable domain SQTIHQWPATLVQPVGSPLSLECTVEGTSNPNLYWYRQAAGRGLQLLFYSVGIGQISSEVPQNLSASRPQDRQFILSSKKLLLSDSGFYLCAWSVPASGIDEQFFGPGTRLTVL.

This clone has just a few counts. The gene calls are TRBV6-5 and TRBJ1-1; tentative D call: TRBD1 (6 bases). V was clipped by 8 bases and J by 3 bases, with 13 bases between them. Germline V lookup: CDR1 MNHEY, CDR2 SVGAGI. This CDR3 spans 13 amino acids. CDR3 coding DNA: TGTGCCAGCGGGGTGACAGGCTACACTGAAGCTTTCTTT. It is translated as CASGVTGYTEAFF.

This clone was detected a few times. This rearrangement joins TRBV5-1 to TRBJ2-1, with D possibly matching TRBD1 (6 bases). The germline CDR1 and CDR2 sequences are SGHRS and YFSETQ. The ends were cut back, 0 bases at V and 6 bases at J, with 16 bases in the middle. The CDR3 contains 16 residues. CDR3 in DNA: TGCGCCAGCAGCTTGGCTGGGGGCTTGGGTTTCAATGAGCAGTTCTTC. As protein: CASSLAGGLGFNEQFF. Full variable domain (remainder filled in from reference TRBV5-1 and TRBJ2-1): KAGVTQTPRYLIKTRGQQVTLSCSPISGHRSVSWYQQTPGQGLQFLFEYFSETQRNKGNFPGRFSGRQFSNSRSEMNVSTLELGDSALYLCASSLAGGLGFNEQFFGPGTRLTVL.

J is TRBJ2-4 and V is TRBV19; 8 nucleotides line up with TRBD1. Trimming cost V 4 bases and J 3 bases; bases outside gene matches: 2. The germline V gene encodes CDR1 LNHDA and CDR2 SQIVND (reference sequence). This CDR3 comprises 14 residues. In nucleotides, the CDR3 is TGTGCCAGTAGTACGGGACAGGTCAAAAACATTCAGTACTTC. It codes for CASSTGQVKNIQYF.

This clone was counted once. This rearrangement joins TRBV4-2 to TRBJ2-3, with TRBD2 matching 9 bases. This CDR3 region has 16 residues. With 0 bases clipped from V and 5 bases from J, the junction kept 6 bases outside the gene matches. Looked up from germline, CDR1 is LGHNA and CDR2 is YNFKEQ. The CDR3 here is CASSQDGGGAVDTQYF. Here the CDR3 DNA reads TGTGCCAGCAGCCAAGACGGCGGGGGGGCCGTAGATACGCAGTATTTT.

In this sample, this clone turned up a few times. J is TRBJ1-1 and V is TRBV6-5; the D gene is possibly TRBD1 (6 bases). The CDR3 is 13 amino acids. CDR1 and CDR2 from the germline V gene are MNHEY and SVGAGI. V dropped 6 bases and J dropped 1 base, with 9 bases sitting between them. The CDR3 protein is CASSRQANTEAFF. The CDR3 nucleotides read TGTGCCAGCAGCCGACAGGCGAACACTGAAGCTTTCTTT.

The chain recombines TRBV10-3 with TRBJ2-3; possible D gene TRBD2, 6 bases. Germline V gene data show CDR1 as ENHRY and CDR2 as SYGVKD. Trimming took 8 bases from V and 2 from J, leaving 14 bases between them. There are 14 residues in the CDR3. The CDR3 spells CAIARDLPTDTQYF. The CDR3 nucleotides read TGTGCCATCGCCCGGGACTTACCCACAGATACGCAGTATTTT.

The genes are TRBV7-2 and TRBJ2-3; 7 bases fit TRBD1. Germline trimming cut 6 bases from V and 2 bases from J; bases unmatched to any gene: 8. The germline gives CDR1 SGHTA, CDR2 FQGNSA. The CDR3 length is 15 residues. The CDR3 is CASRVGTAPTDTQYF. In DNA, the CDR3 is TGTGCCAGCAGAGTCGGGACAGCCCCCACAGATACGCAGTATTTT.

CDR3 region: CASSLDRGSYNEQFF. In nucleotides, the CDR3 is TGTGCCAGCAGCTTAGACAGGGGATCCTACAATGAGCAGTTCTTC. The V gene is TRBV7-2, the J gene TRBJ2-1, with TRBD1 matching 7 bases. With V trimmed by 1 base and J by 1 base, 1 base remained unmatched. The CDR3 is 15 amino acids. CDR1 is SGHTA, CDR2 FQGNSA, per germline.

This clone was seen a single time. The CDR3 region is CASSLGSQMNTEAFF. CDR3 sequence (DNA): TGTGCCAGCAGCTTAGGCTCACAAATGAACACTGAAGCTTTCTTT. The V and J genes are TRBV7-2 and TRBJ1-1, with D hard to call. V was cut by 1 base and J by 0 bases, with 9 bases left in between. This CDR3 contains 15 residues. Germline lookup yields CDR1 SGHTA and CDR2 FQGNSA.

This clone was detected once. The CDR3 sequence: CASSSSSQGNYGYTF. The CDR3 coding sequence is TGTGCCAGCAGCTCTTCCTCACAGGGGAACTATGGCTACACCTTC. The V and J genes are TRBV5-4 and TRBJ1-2; 7 nucleotides align to TRBD1. Germline V gene lookup returns CDR1 SGHNT and CDR2 YYREEE (reference sequence). Trimming cost V 3 bases and J 2 bases; bases outside gene matches: 7. The CDR3 is made up of 15 amino acids.

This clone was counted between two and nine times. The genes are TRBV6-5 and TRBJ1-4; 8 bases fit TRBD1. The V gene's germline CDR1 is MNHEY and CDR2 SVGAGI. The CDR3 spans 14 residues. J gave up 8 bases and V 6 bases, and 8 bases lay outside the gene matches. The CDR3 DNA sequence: TGTGCCAGCAGATTCGACAGGGGTGGAGAAAAACTGTTTTTT. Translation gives CASRFDRGGEKLFF.

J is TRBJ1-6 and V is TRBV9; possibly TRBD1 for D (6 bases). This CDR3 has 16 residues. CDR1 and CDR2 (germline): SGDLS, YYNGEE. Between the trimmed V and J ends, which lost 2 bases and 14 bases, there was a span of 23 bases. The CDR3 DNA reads TGTGCCAGCAGCGTTTATGGGGACCACAGGGTTCTTTCCCTCCACTTT. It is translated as CASSVYGDHRVLSLHF.

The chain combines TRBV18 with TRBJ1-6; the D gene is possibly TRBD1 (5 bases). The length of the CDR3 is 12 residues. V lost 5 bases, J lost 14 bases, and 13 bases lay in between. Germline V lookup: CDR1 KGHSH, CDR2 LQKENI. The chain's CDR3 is CASSRKDSTLHF. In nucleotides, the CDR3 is TGTGCCAGCTCAAGAAAAGACAGCACCCTCCACTTT.

The CDR3 loop reads CASSEAHRRDEQFF. In DNA form, the CDR3 reads TGTGCCAGCAGTGAAGCACACAGGCGTGATGAGCAGTTCTTC. The chain carries TRBV6-1 and TRBJ2-1; D may be TRBD1 (5 bases). This CDR3 spans 14 amino acids. Germline CDR1 is MNHNS and CDR2 is SASEGT. Trimming took 0 bases from V and 8 from J, leaving 11 bases between them.

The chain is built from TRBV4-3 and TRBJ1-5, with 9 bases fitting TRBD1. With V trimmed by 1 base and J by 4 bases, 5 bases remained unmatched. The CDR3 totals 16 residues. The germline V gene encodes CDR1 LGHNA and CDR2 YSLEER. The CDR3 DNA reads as TGCGCCAGCAGCCAAGTGCGGGACAGGGAAAATCAGCCCCAGCATTTT. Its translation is CASSQVRDRENQPQHF.

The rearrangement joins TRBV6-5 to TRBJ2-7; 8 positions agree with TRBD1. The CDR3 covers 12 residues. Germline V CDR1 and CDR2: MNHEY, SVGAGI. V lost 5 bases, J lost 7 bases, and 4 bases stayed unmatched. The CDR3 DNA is TGTGCCAGCAGTAGAAGGACAGGGGAGCAGTACTTC. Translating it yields CASSRRTGEQYF.

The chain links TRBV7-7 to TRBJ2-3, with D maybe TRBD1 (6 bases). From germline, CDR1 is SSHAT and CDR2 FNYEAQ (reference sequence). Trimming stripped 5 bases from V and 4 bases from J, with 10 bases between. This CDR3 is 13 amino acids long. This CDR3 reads CASSPQGPDTQYF. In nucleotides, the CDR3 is TGTGCCAGCAGCCCACAGGGACCAGATACGCAGTATTTT.